This TCR beta chain was sequenced during a study of CD8+CD57+ T cells in acquired aplastic anemia. Whole-study context: When averaged, DNA from sorted CD4+ and CD8+ cells came to approximately 3 ug.

TCR beta VDJ and CDR3 profiling used genomic DNA as template. Each CDR3 protein gets one entry after TCRdb re-called the reads with MiXCR. Here the sample spans 200,000 to 250,000 distinct CDR3 sequences, roughly two thirds being singletons. This CDR3 region has 12 residues. Germline V CDR1 and CDR2: ENHRY, SYGVKD. Patients chosen for sequencing had CD8+CD57+ cells that had expanded, as shown by flow cytometry. All patients had severe acquired aplastic anemia. V gene TRBV10-3 combines with J gene TRBJ2-7; D might be TRBD1 (6 bases). The J call could be wrong; TRBJ2-5 is a better fit for the DNA end. This receptor was identified in a human donor with aplastic anemia. The sequenced sample was sorted CD4+, CD8+, or CD8+CD57+ T cells (not recorded which) from PBMCs. The CDR3 nucleotides read TGTGCCATCTCACAGGGTTCCGAGACCCAGTACTTC. This codes for CAISQGSETQYF.